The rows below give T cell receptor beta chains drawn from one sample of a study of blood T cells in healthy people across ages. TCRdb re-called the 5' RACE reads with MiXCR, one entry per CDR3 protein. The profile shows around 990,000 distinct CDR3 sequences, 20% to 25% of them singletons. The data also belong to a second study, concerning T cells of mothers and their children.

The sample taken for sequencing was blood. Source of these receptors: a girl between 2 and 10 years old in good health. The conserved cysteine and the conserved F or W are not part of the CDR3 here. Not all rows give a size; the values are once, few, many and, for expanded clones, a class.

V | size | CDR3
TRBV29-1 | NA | SVEDRLAGAGETQDTQY
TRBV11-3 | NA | ASSHDRGGYGYT
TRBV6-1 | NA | ATRLEGNTEAF
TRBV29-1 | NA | SAGQADTGELF
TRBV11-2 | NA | ASSLVGDRLALYGYT
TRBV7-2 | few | ASSFTGHPGNTIY
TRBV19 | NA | ASSIGDRGSYEQY
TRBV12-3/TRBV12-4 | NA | ASQDPGRGRNIQY
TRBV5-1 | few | ASSYHDNSRTRTDTQY
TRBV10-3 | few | ALRGGRGSYEQF
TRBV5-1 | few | ASSERSGGVGGEQF
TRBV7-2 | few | ASSRGQRGANVLT
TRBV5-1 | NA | ASSRTESEKLF
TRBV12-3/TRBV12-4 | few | ASSFPKSGSSQETQY
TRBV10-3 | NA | AISDRTDREGWHT
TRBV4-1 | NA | ASSQVGGRREGYPGANVLT
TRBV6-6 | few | ASSQTTVYSNQPQH
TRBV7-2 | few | ASSLHPGTQY
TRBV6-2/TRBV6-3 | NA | ASSYSGGNSNQPQH
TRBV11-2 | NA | ASSYGTSGIQETQY
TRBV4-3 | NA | ASSQDVTSGVYEQY
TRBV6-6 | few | ASGIVGASYEQY
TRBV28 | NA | ASRPPGQLNYGYT
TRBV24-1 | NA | ATSDVWTGTDTQY
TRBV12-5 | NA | ASGLVFRGGNSEQF
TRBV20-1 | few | SARDGLGRNGPQH
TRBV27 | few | ASSPLTGSPYEQY
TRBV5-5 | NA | ASSFFDRDSDTQY
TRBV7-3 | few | ASSPTGAGAETQY
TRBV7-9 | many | ASSPTSGGGNEQF
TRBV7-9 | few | ASRPTGTHPYEQY
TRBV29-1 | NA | SVGIRKTDYEQY
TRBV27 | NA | AGTRTSGSNEQY
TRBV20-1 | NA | SAKSGTGEGYT
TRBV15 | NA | ATAQGARLYNEQF
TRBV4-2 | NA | ASSQGQFGTGGPHYGYT
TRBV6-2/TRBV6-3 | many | ASSLKPDSDNEQF
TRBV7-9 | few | ASSFDGGATNEKLF
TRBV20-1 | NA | SALRTGGSGANVLT
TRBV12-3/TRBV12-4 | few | ASSLIGIRY
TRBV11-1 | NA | ASSHEGGLSTDTQY
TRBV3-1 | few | ASSQSGMNTEAF
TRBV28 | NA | ASSFGQKLVTQY
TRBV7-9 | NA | ASSPQGMGKNIQY
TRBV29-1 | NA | SVKGGGADTQY
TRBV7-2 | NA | ASTPRIAATKIYNSPLH
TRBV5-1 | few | ASNNNLQGPDEQF
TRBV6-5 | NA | ASSPGQGALMNTEAF
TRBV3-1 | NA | ASSPFPQGVNIQY
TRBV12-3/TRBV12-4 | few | ASRRLGATEAF
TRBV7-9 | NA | ASSLEAGGTYEQF
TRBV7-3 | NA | ASSLNGLSGYT
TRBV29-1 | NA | SVESEFRTMAGTQY
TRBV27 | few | ASSATGRLLF
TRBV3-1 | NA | ASRLSGGGLPNEQF